This TCR beta chain was recorded in a study of T cell clones after liver transplantation. Study-level background: Blood was drawn pre-transplant, before withdrawal, and after full or failed withdrawal.

Measured with immunoSEQ multiplex PCR; TCRdb has only the in-frame clones, and not every one. Of some 120,000 clones listed, 90% are singletons. As concerns this clone: Its antigen is as yet unknown.

The CDR3 contains 17 residues. In germline, CDR1 is SGHRS, CDR2 YFSETQ. V dropped 7 bases and J dropped 0 bases, with 21 bases sitting between them. Study outcomes and limitations: Circulating graft-donor-reactive CD4 TCRbeta sequences fell significantly post-transplant in most of the 8 subjects.

This sequence joins TRBV5-1 and TRBJ2-3; D is perhaps TRBD1 (6 bases). The source is a human patient who received a liver transplant. T cells may partly derive from the graft donor. This sample comprised CD4+ T cells from blood, obtained 12 months after liver transplant. CDR3 protein: CASYPDPGQFSTDTQYF. Here the CDR3 DNA reads TGCGCCAGCTACCCTGATCCGGGACAATTTAGCACAGATACGCAGTATTTT.